Following are 10 T cell receptor beta chains from one sample sequenced in a study of blood T cell repertoires in COVID-19. Profiled with immunoSEQ multiplex PCR; TCRdb holds only in-frame clones, not every one. The sample holds 150,000 to 200,000 clones, approximately 84% seen once. The sample was peripheral blood. These receptors all come from a woman aged 80 or over with acute or convalescent COVID-19.

The CDR3 loop reads CATSAGRATDTQYF. In DNA form, the CDR3 reads TGTGCCACCAGTGCCGGGAGGGCCACAGATACGCAGTATTTT. This chain links TRBV24-1 with TRBJ2-3, with TRBD2 matching over 8 bases. The CDR3 has 14 residues. Germline V gene sequence: CDR1 KGHDR, CDR2 SFDVKD. Unmatched junction bases numbered 2, after V lost 5 bases and J lost 2 bases.

This clone was detected once. V is TRBV7-6 and J is TRBJ2-2, with 11 bases lining up with TRBD2. The CDR3 has 15 amino acids. V dropped 4 bases and J dropped 6; count of bases not matched to a gene: 4. CDR1 SGHVS and CDR2 FNYEAQ come from the germline V gene. The DNA of the CDR3 is TGTGCCAGCAGCTCGGGGACTAGCGGATCCGGGGAGCTGTTTTTT. Translating gives CASSSGTSGSGELFF.

The chain links TRBV4-1 to TRBJ2-3; D is possibly TRBD1 (5 bases). CDR3 length equals 16 residues. Germline V gives CDR1 MGHRA, CDR2 YSYEKL. The V and J ends lost 0 bases and 0 bases respectively, with 10 bases between them. CDR3 in amino acids: CASSQESTASTDTQYF. Written as DNA, the CDR3 is TGCGCCAGCAGCCAAGAATCGACAGCGAGCACAGATACGCAGTATTTT.

The gene calls are TRBV12-3 or TRBV12-4 and TRBJ2-5, with no clear D. V was clipped by 3 bases and J by 4 bases, with 6 bases between them. This CDR3 spans 12 amino acids. The CDR3 DNA is TGTGCCAGCAGTTTTTTCCGAGAGACCCAGTACTTC. Translating it yields CASSFFRETQYF.

The chain carries TRBV18 and TRBJ1-2; 10 nucleotides line up with TRBD1. V was clipped by 2 bases and J by 0 bases; unmatched bases: 9. The CDR3 covers 18 residues. Per germline, CDR1 KGHSH and CDR2 LQKENI. Written as DNA, the CDR3 is TGTGCCAGCTCACCATATTCGGGACAGGGGACCTCTAACTATGGCTACACCTTC. It translates to CASSPYSGQGTSNYGYTF.

This clone has only a few counts. The chain joins TRBV18 to TRBJ2-6; the match to TRBD2 covers 7 bases. Germline values: CDR1 KGHSH, CDR2 LQKENI. The CDR3 loop spans 15 amino acids. Trimming cost V 3 bases and J 1 base; bases outside gene matches: 0. CDR3 in DNA: TGTGCCAGCTCACCGGGAGGGTCTGGGGCCAACGTCCTGACTTTC. Translating it yields CASSPGGSGANVLTF.

This clone appeared a single time. This chain uses TRBV11-3 with TRBJ2-1, with 9 positions matching TRBD2. V shed 5 bases and J 5 bases; nucleotides not matched to a gene: 7. The CDR3 length is 15 residues. Germline CDR1 is SGHNT and CDR2 is YENEEA. This chain's CDR3 is CASSLLAGVNNEQFF. The CDR3 coding sequence is TGTGCCAGCAGCCTTTTAGCGGGAGTAAACAATGAGCAGTTCTTC.

V and J are TRBV27 and TRBJ2-5; 7 positions agree with TRBD2. CDR1 is MNHEY, CDR2 SMNVEV, per germline (reference sequence). CDR3 size: 15 residues. The ends lost 4 bases at V and 2 bases at J; junction bases unmatched: 7. The CDR3 spells CASSSPSSGQETQYF. The CDR3 DNA sequence: TGTGCCAGCAGTTCCCCCTCTAGCGGACAAGAGACCCAGTACTTC.

This clone appeared a few times. The rearrangement links TRBV5-8 to TRBJ1-5; TRBD1 matches 7 bases. Per the germline V gene, CDR1 is SGHTS and CDR2 is YDEGEE. V lost 6 bases, J lost 0 bases, and 6 bases stayed unmatched. The CDR3 contains 15 residues. This chain's CDR3 is CASIPGQYSNQPQHF. For the CDR3, the DNA is TGTGCCAGCATCCCGGGACAGTATAGCAATCAGCCCCAGCATTTT.

This sequence joins TRBV2 and TRBJ2-6; D call uncertain. CDR3 length: 15 residues. From germline, CDR1 is SNHLY and CDR2 FYNNEI. Trimming cost V 6 bases and J 4 bases, with 13 bases left between them. CDR3 nucleotides: TGTGCCAGCAGCCCCTCAGCGTCGGGGGCCAACGTCCTGACTTTC. Translating gives CASSPSASGANVLTF.